A selection of T cell receptor beta chains follows, all from one sample in a study of PD-L1 blockade in urothelial cancer. Using immunoSEQ multiplex PCR, the repertoire was profiled, and TCRdb retains in-frame clones only, with some absent. The data show 30,000 to 40,000 clones, about 80% seen once. The sequencing used PBMCs, collected around atezolizumab (anti-PD-L1) treatment. All receptors come from a man in his 60s with urothelial cancer. Both conserved end residues are part of each CDR3. Each record gives: CDR3 protein, CDR3 DNA, J gene, V gene, clone size, D gene. The D gene is left open where the match is weak. Size is omitted from some rows. Given values are once, few, many or a class for expanded clones.

CASSIGRQGTPPLHF	TGTGCCAGTAGTATAGGGAGACAGGGGACGCCACCCCTCCACTTT	TRBJ1-6	TRBV19	.	TRBD1
CASSPLIGVGGLDQPQHF	TGTGCCAGCAGTCCCTTAATCGGGGTCGGAGGGTTAGATCAGCCCCAGCATTTT	TRBJ1-5	TRBV28	.	.
CASMGPGQGEYEQYF	TGTGCCAGCATGGGACCGGGACAGGGGGAATACGAGCAGTACTTC	TRBJ2-7	TRBV7-9	.	TRBD1
CSVEGTGGEQPQHF	TGCAGCGTTGAAGGAACAGGGGGCGAGCAGCCCCAGCATTTT	TRBJ1-5	TRBV29-1	once	TRBD1
CASSLDRGDYGYTF	TGTGCCAGCAGCTTAGACAGGGGGGACTATGGCTACACCTTC	TRBJ1-2	TRBV7-3	once	TRBD1
CASSLSRTSVVGQYF	TGTGCCAGCAGTTTATCACGGACTAGCGTCGTAGGCCAGTACTTC	TRBJ2-5	TRBV27	.	TRBD2
CASSPPDNSYNEQFF	TGTGCCAGCTCACCACCCGACAATTCCTACAATGAGCAGTTCTTC	TRBJ2-1	TRBV18	.	.
CASSPGLAGVGARNEQFF	TGTGCCAGCAGCCCCGGACTAGCGGGAGTCGGGGCCCGCAATGAGCAGTTCTTC	TRBJ2-1	TRBV5-4	.	TRBD2
CASSQDRVDGYTF	TGTGCCAGCAGCCAAGACAGGGTGGATGGCTACACCTTC	TRBJ1-2	TRBV14	.	.
CASSKGAVNIQYF	TGTGCCAGCAGCAAGGGGGCAGTTAACATTCAGTACTTC	TRBJ2-4	TRBV2	.	TRBD1
CASSYPGLAGGDEQFF	TGTGCCAGCAGTTACCCGGGACTAGCGGGAGGGGATGAGCAGTTCTTC	TRBJ2-1	TRBV6-5	.	TRBD2
CASVSTGTTYNEQFF	TGTGCTAGTGTCTCCACAGGGACGACCTACAATGAGCAGTTCTTC	TRBJ2-1	TRBV12-5	.	.
CASSRTSGSGRELFF	TGTGCCAGCAGTCGGACTAGCGGGAGTGGCCGGGAGCTGTTTTTT	TRBJ2-2	TRBV7-2	.	TRBD2
CASSIDHEPGIAGRLHEQYF	TGTGCCAGTAGTATAGATCACGAACCAGGGATAGCGGGACGATTGCACGAGCAGTACTTC	TRBJ2-7	TRBV19	once	TRBD2
CASSDEKNTEAFF	TGTGCCAGCAGTGATGAGAAGAACACTGAAGCTTTCTTT	TRBJ1-1	TRBV2	few	.
CASSLGGQETQYF	TGCGCCAGCAGCCTGGGGGGGCAAGAGACCCAGTACTTC	TRBJ2-5	TRBV10-1	.	TRBD2
CASRGTALGVGYTF	TGTGCCAGCCGCGGGACGGCCCTCGGAGTTGGCTACACCTTC	TRBJ1-2	TRBV2	.	.
CASSIAGIVTDTQYF	TGCGCCAGCAGCATAGCGGGAATTGTGACAGATACGCAGTATTTT	TRBJ2-3	TRBV5-1	.	TRBD2
CASSLVLYNEQFF	TGTGCCAGCAGCTTAGTTCTGTACAATGAGCAGTTCTTC	TRBJ2-1	TRBV7-3	.	.
CSAWTGLDGYTF	TGCAGCGCTTGGACAGGGTTGGATGGCTACACCTTC	TRBJ1-2	TRBV29-1	few	TRBD1
CASSLGTSGRGDTQYF	TGTGCCAGCAGCTTAGGGACTAGCGGGAGAGGGGATACGCAGTATTTT	TRBJ2-3	TRBV9	.	TRBD2
CASSKQGDGYTF	TGTGCCAGCAGCAAACAGGGGGATGGCTACACCTTC	TRBJ1-2	TRBV6-6	.	TRBD1
CASRGQGMNTEAFF	TGTGCCAGTAGGGGACAGGGAATGAACACTGAAGCTTTCTTT	TRBJ1-1	TRBV19	.	TRBD1
CASSPNGNTGELFF	TGTGCCAGCAGTCCAAACGGGAACACCGGGGAGCTGTTTTTT	TRBJ2-2	TRBV7-3	medium-sized	.
CASSAMAGGYTGELFF	TGTGCCAGCAGTGCCATGGCGGGAGGGTACACCGGGGAGCTGTTTTTT	TRBJ2-2	TRBV6-1	.	TRBD2
CAWSRDSGSGNTIYF	TGTGCCTGGAGTAGGGACAGCGGCTCTGGAAACACCATATATTTT	TRBJ1-3	TRBV30	.	TRBD1
CASSEGTITTDTQYF	TGTGCCAGCAGCGAGGGGACTATTACGACAGATACGCAGTATTTT	TRBJ2-3	TRBV9	.	TRBD2
CASSREGGYTF	TGTGCCAGCAGCCGAGAGGGTGGCTACACCTTC	TRBJ1-2	TRBV9	.	.